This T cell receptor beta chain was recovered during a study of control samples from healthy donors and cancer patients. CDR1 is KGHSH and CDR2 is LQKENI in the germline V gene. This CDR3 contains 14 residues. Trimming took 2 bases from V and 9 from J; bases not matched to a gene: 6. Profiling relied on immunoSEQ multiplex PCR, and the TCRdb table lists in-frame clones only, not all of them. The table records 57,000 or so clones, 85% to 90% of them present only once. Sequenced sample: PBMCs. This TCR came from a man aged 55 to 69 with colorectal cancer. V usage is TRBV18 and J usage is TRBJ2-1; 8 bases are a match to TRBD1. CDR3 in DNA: TGTGCCAGCTCACCAACCCAGGGGGCGGTTGAGCAGTTCTTC. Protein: CASSPTQGAVEQFF.